The clone carrying this T cell receptor (beta chain) appeared a single time. Its specificity is unknown. The data belong to a study of shared clonotypes between healthy human individuals. Deletions cut 7 bases from V and 5 bases from J, with 14 bases between. The CDR3 consists of 14 residues. The germline gives CDR1 LNHDA, CDR2 SQIVND (reference sequence). Study-level findings and limits: Shared across a handful of donors were about 4.8% of the naive CD4 clonotypes.

Per the study methods: ImmunoSEQ supplied junction-only sequences lacking quality scores, so filtering was different. TCRdb's copy holds only in-frame clones and misses some; the assay was immunoSEQ multiplex PCR. V, J and clone size are those of that table, while D and trimming were read from the DNA. Of over a million clones in the sample, around 97% were seen once. The donors were all Caucasian adults (living in Nashville, Tennessee). The sequence came from a man between 25 and 39 years old in good health. The genes are TRBV19 and TRBJ2-2; D is undetermined. What was sequenced was naive CD4+ T cells sorted from blood. Sample subset: CD45RA+ positively selected. Written as DNA, the CDR3 is TGTGCCAGTAAAGGTCGGCCGGAGACCGGGGAGCTGTTTTTT. Its translation: CASKGRPETGELFF.